The 30 T cell receptor beta chains below were found in one sample sequenced in a study of cytomegalovirus exposure and HLA in healthy donors. Vbeta (60) and Jbeta (13) primers were used in the PCR. TCRdb's copy holds only in-frame clones and misses some; the assay was immunoSEQ multiplex PCR. This sample has approximately 160,000 clones; approximately 72% occur once, and the top ten carry 1.1% to 1.5%. The sample comprised PBMCs. These receptors were obtained from a man in his fifties or sixties in good health and CMV-seronegative.

This chain uses TRBV21-1 with TRBJ1-2. TRBV21-1 is shown as a pseudogene. The CDR3 length is 14 residues. CDR3 protein: CASSFVEVLYGYTF. DNA of the CDR3: TGTGCCAGCTCTTTCGTGGAGGTGCTCTATGGCTACACCTTC.

This chain connects TRBV5-4 to TRBJ1-1; 7 bases are shared with TRBD1. This CDR3 is built from 15 residues. CDR1 is SGHNT and CDR2 is YYREEE in the germline V gene (reference sequence). The ends lost 4 bases at V and 0 bases at J; junction bases unmatched: 6. CDR3 residues: CASSPGTAMNTEAFF. CDR3 DNA: TGTGCCAGCAGCCCCGGGACAGCTATGAACACTGAAGCTTTCTTT. Complete variable domain (other parts from reference TRBV5-4 and TRBJ1-1): ETGVTQSPTHLIKTRGQQVTLRCSSQSGHNTVSWYQQALGQGPQFIFQYYREEENGRGNFPPRFSGLQFPNYSSELNVNALELDDSALYLCASSPGTAMNTEAFFGQGTRLTVV.

This clone was detected once. This rearrangement joins TRBV18 to TRBJ1-2; 8 bases line up with TRBD1. Germline values: CDR1 KGHSH, CDR2 LQKENI. The CDR3 covers 17 residues. V trimming: 3 bases; J trimming: 4 bases; junction bases outside the gene matches: 13. The CDR3 nucleotides read TGTGCCAGCTCACCCCTCCCCAGACAGGGGAGAGGCTATGGCTACACCTTC. Encoded protein: CASSPLPRQGRGYGYTF.

The J gene is TRBJ2-2, the V gene TRBV5-1; TRBD2 matches 7 bases. Trimming cost V 5 bases and J 0 bases; bases outside gene matches: 7. The CDR3 length is 16 residues. Germline V gene lookup returns CDR1 SGHRS and CDR2 YFSETQ. The CDR3 nucleotides read TGCGCCAGCAGGTGGGAGGGACCCTCGAACACCGGGGAGCTGTTTTTT. Protein: CASRWEGPSNTGELFF.

The rearrangement uses TRBV7-8 and TRBJ2-1, with D possibly matching TRBD1 (5 bases). Trimming took off 5 bases at V and 6 bases at J, with 11 bases between the two ends. Germline V gives CDR1 SGHVS, CDR2 FQNEAQ. The CDR3 is 13 residues long. DNA for the CDR3: TGTGCCAGCAGCCCAGGGCGGCGCAATGAGCAGTTCTTC. As protein: CASSPGRRNEQFF.

This chain connects TRBV28 to TRBJ1-5, with D possibly being TRBD1 (5 bases). Trimming took off 3 bases at V and 2 bases at J, with 17 bases between the two ends. This CDR3 spans 17 amino acids. Germline values: CDR1 MDHEN, CDR2 SYDVKM. CDR3 DNA: TGTGCCAGCAGTTTCGGCAGGGCCATTTATGGCAATCAGCCCCAGCATTTT. Its translation is CASSFGRAIYGNQPQHF. The complete variable domain, with remaining parts taken from reference TRBV28 and TRBJ1-5, reads DVKVTQSSRYLVKRTGEKVFLECVQDMDHENMFWYRQDPGLGLRLIYFSYDVKMKEKGDIPEGYSVSREKKERFSLILESASTNQTSMYLCASSFGRAIYGNQPQHFGDGTRLSIL.

This clone was seen only a few times. V is TRBV4-1 and J is TRBJ1-3, with D unclear. This CDR3 has 17 residues. The V end was cut by 4 bases, the J end by 4 bases, with 20 bases between. Germline V gives CDR1 MGHRA, CDR2 YSYEKL. The CDR3 here is CASSREEMAGGGNTIYF. The CDR3 nucleotides read TGCGCCAGCAGCCGCGAGGAAATGGCGGGTGGAGGAAACACCATATATTTT.

The chain links TRBV6-6 to TRBJ2-1, with TRBD2 identical over 8 bases. V trimming: 4 bases; J trimming: 8 bases; junction bases outside the gene matches: 7. CDR3 size: 14 residues. CDR1 is MNHNY and CDR2 is SVGAGI in the germline V gene (reference sequence). CDR3 DNA sequence: TGTGCCAGCAGTTTCGGCCGGGGGGGCTATGAGCAGTTCTTC. Protein: CASSFGRGGYEQFF.

The V and J genes are TRBV6-5 and TRBJ1-1; D is unresolved. Germline CDR1 and CDR2: MNHEY and SVGAGI. With 10 bases removed from V and 0 bases from J, the gap between germline ends came to 15 bases. This CDR3 is built from 14 residues. Written as DNA, the CDR3 is TGTGCCACCAAGATCCCGGGAATGAACACTGAAGCTTTCTTT. It is translated as CATKIPGMNTEAFF.

This clone was seen only a few times. The CDR3 DNA follows: TGCAGCGTTGAATGGGCGCACTCTGGGGCCAACGTCCTGACTTTC. Amino acids: CSVEWAHSGANVLTF. This chain links TRBV29-1 with TRBJ2-6; D is undetermined. The germline V gene encodes CDR1 SQVTM and CDR2 ANQGSEA. V lost 2 bases, J lost 0 bases, and 8 bases lay in between. The CDR3 contains 15 residues.

The chain couples TRBV7-9 to TRBJ2-1; D possibly corresponds to TRBD1 (6 bases). This CDR3 spans 16 amino acids. Trimming cost V 1 base and J 7 bases, with 17 bases left between them. Germline V gives CDR1 SEHNR, CDR2 FQNEAQ (reference sequence). CDR3: CASSLDSTGWVNEQFF. The CDR3 bases are TGTGCCAGCAGCTTAGACTCGACAGGTTGGGTAAATGAGCAGTTCTTC.

The V and J genes are TRBV11-1 and TRBJ2-1; 9 nucleotides line up with TRBD2. Germline V CDR1 and CDR2: SGHAT, FQDESV (reference sequence). V lost 5 bases to trimming and J lost 0 bases; unmatched junction nucleotides: 8. The CDR3 has 17 amino acids. The CDR3 region is CASSLLASGVSYNEQFF. The CDR3, as DNA: TGTGCCAGCAGCCTACTGGCTAGCGGGGTCTCCTACAATGAGCAGTTCTTC.

The chain carries TRBV19 and TRBJ2-5, with D maybe TRBD2 (6 bases). Per germline, CDR1 LNHDA and CDR2 SQIVND (reference sequence). The V and J ends lost 5 bases and 3 bases respectively, with 16 bases between them. The CDR3 contains 15 residues. In nucleotides, the CDR3 is TGTGCCAGTAGTCTTATGGGAGGTAGCGAAGAGACCCAGTACTTC. It encodes CASSLMGGSEETQYF.

The chain employs TRBV4-1 and TRBJ1-1; 7 positions agree with TRBD1. The CDR3 totals 17 residues. Per the germline V gene, CDR1 is MGHRA and CDR2 is YSYEKL. Germline trimming cut 1 base from V and 1 base from J; bases unmatched to any gene: 9. The CDR3 nucleotides read TGCGCCAGCAGCCAAGCCAAAGGAGGGGGCTCGAACACTGAAGCTTTCTTT. Residues: CASSQAKGGGSNTEAFF.

This clone was seen a few times. CDR3 sequence (DNA): TGTGCCAGCAGTCCCTTCCTAGGGGGTGGAGAGCCCCAGCATTTT. This encodes CASSPFLGGGEPQHF. The chain couples TRBV6-1 to TRBJ1-5; TRBD1 is a possible D gene (6 bases). The germline V gene encodes CDR1 MNHNS and CDR2 SASEGT. The CDR3 spans 15 residues. V gave up 5 bases and J gave up 8 bases, with 19 bases separating them.

V usage is TRBV27 and J usage is TRBJ2-1, with 9 bases aligning to TRBD2. This CDR3 has 15 amino acids. V dropped 2 bases and J dropped 4; count of bases not matched to a gene: 3. Germline V gene lookup returns CDR1 MNHEY and CDR2 SMNVEV (reference sequence). In DNA, the CDR3 is TGTGCCAGCAGTTTAGAAGCGGGAGGATACAATGAGCAGTTCTTC. Encoded protein: CASSLEAGGYNEQFF.

DNA for the CDR3: TGTGCCAGCAGCTACCAAAGAACTTTGCTAGCGGGCGGTGAGACCCAGTACTTC. It specifies CASSYQRTLLAGGETQYF. This chain links TRBV7-9 with TRBJ2-5; 8 positions match TRBD2. CDR1 SEHNR and CDR2 FQNEAQ come from the germline V gene (reference sequence). The V segment lost 4 bases and the J segment 5 bases; nucleotides outside the gene matches: 18. The CDR3 loop spans 18 amino acids. Combining the CDR3 with reference TRBV7-9 and TRBJ2-5 gives the whole variable domain DTGVSQNPRHKITKRGQNVTFRCDPISEHNRLYWYRQTLGQGPEFLTYFQNEAQLEKSRLLSDRFSAERPKGSFSTLEIQRTEQGDSAMYLCASSYQRTLLAGGETQYFGPGTRLLVL.

The V and J genes are TRBV6-5 and TRBJ2-2, with TRBD1 matching over 9 bases. The CDR3 has 14 residues. Germline CDR1 reads MNHEY; CDR2 reads SVGAGI. V was clipped by 10 bases and J by 5 bases; unmatched bases: 8. Written as DNA, the CDR3 is TGTGCCACCCTCCGGGACAGGGATACCGGGGAGCTGTTTTTT. Encoded protein: CATLRDRDTGELFF.

This chain connects TRBV5-4 to TRBJ2-3; 8 positions agree with TRBD2. The CDR3 spans 17 residues. V was pared by 4 bases and J by 0 bases, with 10 bases of the junction left unmatched. CDR1 SGHNT and CDR2 YYREEE come from the germline V gene (reference sequence). The CDR3 spells CASSAGGGGSSTDTQYF. CDR3 in DNA: TGTGCCAGCAGCGCGGGGGGCGGGGGGTCTAGCACAGATACGCAGTATTTT.

The V and J genes are TRBV5-1 and TRBJ2-5, with 9 bases lining up with TRBD1. V gave up 4 bases and J gave up 4 bases; unmatched junction bases: 5. CDR1 and CDR2 (germline): SGHRS, YFSETQ. The CDR3 has 14 residues. In nucleotides, the CDR3 is TGCGCCAGCAGCAGTACAGGGGGCCCAGAGACCCAGTACTTC. This codes for CASSSTGGPETQYF.

This clone was seen a handful of times. This rearrangement joins TRBV10-1 to TRBJ1-3; the D gene is possibly TRBD1 (5 bases). The germline V gene encodes CDR1 WNHNN and CDR2 SYGVQD (reference sequence). V lost 4 bases and J lost 0, with 13 bases in between. This CDR3 has 16 residues. DNA of the CDR3: TGCGCCAGCAGTGGACTAGGGGCCAGCTCTGGAAACACCATATATTTT. Protein: CASSGLGASSGNTIYF.

V is TRBV27 and J is TRBJ2-7; 10 nucleotides line up with TRBD1. This CDR3 contains 15 residues. CDR1 is MNHEY, CDR2 SMNVEV, per germline (reference sequence). After removal of 4 bases from V and 3 bases from J, the junction contained 6 bases not matched to a gene. The CDR3 spells CASSSLDRGHYEQYF. DNA of the CDR3: TGTGCCAGCAGTTCCTTAGACAGGGGGCACTACGAGCAGTACTTC.

With respect to this clone: The sample contains more than one DNA sequence encoding this CDR3. This chain joins TRBV5-1 and TRBJ2-5; no definite D call. The germline V gene encodes CDR1 SGHRS and CDR2 YFSETQ. The CDR3 totals 13 residues. Trimming removed 0 bases at V and 2 bases at J, with 5 bases between. In DNA, the CDR3 is TGCGCCAGCAGCTTGGGTACTCAAGAGACCCAGTACTTC. Translated, it gives CASSLGTQETQYF. Full variable domain (missing parts from reference TRBV5-1 and TRBJ2-5): KAGVTQTPRYLIKTRGQQVTLSCSPISGHRSVSWYQQTPGQGLQFLFEYFSETQRNKGNFPGRFSGRQFSNSRSEMNVSTLELGDSALYLCASSLGTQETQYFGPGTRLLVL.

The chain carries TRBV28 and TRBJ1-1; D not certain. Trimming took off 3 bases at V and 4 bases at J, with 9 bases between the two ends. The CDR3 sequence is 13 residues long. Germline V gene sequence: CDR1 MDHEN, CDR2 SYDVKM. The CDR3 loop is CASSLPPGTEAFF. CDR3 DNA sequence: TGTGCCAGCAGTTTGCCCCCGGGCACTGAAGCTTTCTTT.

This clone was counted a few times. The chain joins TRBV10-3 to TRBJ1-4, with unresolved D. The germline V gene has CDR1 ENHRY and CDR2 SYGVKD. CDR3 length equals 15 residues. Trimming removed 0 bases at V and 4 bases at J, with 9 bases between. CDR3 in amino acids: CAISESGIHNEKLFF. The CDR3 DNA follows: TGTGCCATCAGTGAGTCCGGGATACATAATGAAAAACTGTTTTTT.

This clone appeared a few times. The genes are TRBV2 and TRBJ1-5; possible D gene TRBD1, 5 bases. The CDR3 extends over 14 amino acids. Between the trimmed V and J ends, which lost 6 bases and 2 bases, there was a span of 11 bases. Germline loops: CDR1 SNHLY, CDR2 FYNNEI. The CDR3 spells CASRDMLGNQPQHF. CDR3 DNA sequence: TGTGCCAGCAGGGACATGCTTGGCAATCAGCCCCAGCATTTT.

This clone was picked up a small number of times. The chain uses TRBV28 and TRBJ2-2; D possibly corresponds to TRBD2 (6 bases). V dropped 7 bases and J dropped 1 base, with 10 bases sitting between them. Per germline, CDR1 MDHEN and CDR2 SYDVKM. CDR3 length: 14 amino acids. CDR3 DNA: TGTGCCAGCACCTGGGACTTGAACACCGGGGAGCTGTTTTTT. It translates to CASTWDLNTGELFF.

In this sample, this clone turned up a few times. The V call is TRBV5-4, the J call TRBJ1-1; a possible D gene is TRBD1 (6 bases). Trimming removed 8 bases at V and 4 bases at J, with 24 bases between. Germline CDR1 is SGHNT and CDR2 is YYREEE (reference sequence). CDR3 length equals 16 residues. The CDR3 region has the DNA TGTGCCAGTTCGATAGATGGGGGGGCGAGGGGCACTGAAGCTTTCTTT. This sequence encodes CASSIDGGARGTEAFF.

The chain combines TRBV14 with TRBJ2-7; possibly TRBD1 for D (6 bases). The CDR3 is 15 residues long. CDR1 and CDR2 (germline): SGHDN, FVKESK. V was pared by 4 bases and J by 3 bases, with 16 bases between. As DNA, the CDR3 is TGTGCCAGCAGCCCCCTATGGGGCAGGGGCTACGAGCAGTACTTC. Translating gives CASSPLWGRGYEQYF.

The chain links TRBV27 to TRBJ1-5, with 7 bases matching TRBD1. Germline CDR1 is MNHEY and CDR2 is SMNVEV (reference sequence). The CDR3 runs 16 residues. J lost 5 bases, V lost 5 bases, and 12 bases had no gene match. CDR3 sequence (DNA): TGTGCCAGCAGTCAATATACAGGGGAGTACGATCAGCCCCAGCATTTT. This translates into CASSQYTGEYDQPQHF.